These T cell receptor beta chains were read from a single sample in a study of OX40 agonist ivuxolimab in advanced cancers. Profiling relied on immunoSEQ multiplex PCR, and the TCRdb table lists in-frame clones only, not all of them. The sample comprises fewer than 70,000 clones, roughly 89% of which are singletons, and 11% to 15% rests with the top ten. The specimen comprised CD4+ or CD8+ T cells sorted from blood, sampled in a trial of the OX40 agonist ivuxolimab. The receptors here all came from an adult with an advanced solid tumor such as melanoma, head and neck, liver or kidney cancer. The CDR3 runs from the conserved cysteine through the conserved F or W. The D gene is left open where the match is weak.

D gene: TRBD1
V gene: TRBV18
CDR3 protein: CASSTGTAKTGELFF

D gene: TRBD1
V gene: TRBV6-5
CDR3 protein: CASSYIPGQGYGYTF

D gene: -
V gene: TRBV28
CDR3 protein: CASSLLTDTQYF

D gene: -
V gene: TRBV25-1
CDR3 protein: CASSEYSILTGYTF

D gene: -
V gene: TRBV28
CDR3 protein: CASLEQTVINYGYTF

D gene: -
V gene: TRBV28
CDR3 protein: CASKADSTRTDTQYF

D gene: -
V gene: TRBV6-1
CDR3 protein: CASSELGRRGNTIYF

D gene: -
V gene: TRBV7-2
CDR3 protein: CASSLLAATNEKLFF

D gene: TRBD2
V gene: TRBV27
CDR3 protein: CASNPAGVGYNEQFF

D gene: TRBD2
V gene: TRBV2
CDR3 protein: CASSDSGRPQQYF

D gene: -
V gene: TRBV7-2
CDR3 protein: CASSLIRDGYTF

D gene: TRBD2
V gene: TRBV5-1
CDR3 protein: CASSPASGSFYEQFF

D gene: -
V gene: TRBV4-2
CDR3 protein: CASSGSSYEQYF

D gene: -
V gene: TRBV5-4
CDR3 protein: CASSGSGGKTYEQYF

D gene: TRBD2
V gene: TRBV30
CDR3 protein: CASTSGGETQYF

D gene: TRBD2
V gene: TRBV11-3
CDR3 protein: CASSSYSGGRANNEQFF

D gene: TRBD2
V gene: TRBV7-2
CDR3 protein: CASSLLAASSYEQYF

D gene: -
V gene: TRBV19
CDR3 protein: CASSLGAVRGYTF

D gene: TRBD2
V gene: TRBV11-2
CDR3 protein: CASSFLTSGVYEQYF

D gene: -
V gene: TRBV7-2
CDR3 protein: CASSLFLGRSYEQYF

D gene: -
V gene: TRBV4-3
CDR3 protein: CASSQEWGGAKQFF

D gene: -
V gene: TRBV18
CDR3 protein: CASSWADSNQPQHF

D gene: -
V gene: TRBV29-1
CDR3 protein: CSVRGAVRSADTQYF

D gene: -
V gene: TRBV19
CDR3 protein: CASSIIGGPYSNQPQHF

D gene: -
V gene: TRBV6-1
CDR3 protein: CASSGRNGSSTGELFF

D gene: TRBD2
V gene: TRBV10-3
CDR3 protein: CAIGTSGYNEQFF

D gene: TRBD1
V gene: TRBV2
CDR3 protein: CASSRDRGSETQYF

D gene: TRBD2
V gene: TRBV30
CDR3 protein: CAWKLAGGSGTQYF

D gene: -
V gene: TRBV7-8
CDR3 protein: CASNWGTGTHTQYF

D gene: -
V gene: TRBV2
CDR3 protein: CASSEEEAGLQFF

D gene: TRBD1
V gene: TRBV9
CDR3 protein: CASSEGTAVYGYTF

D gene: -
V gene: TRBV4-1
CDR3 protein: CASAQGTDTQYF

D gene: -
V gene: TRBV28
CDR3 protein: CASSPQSGQKGFF

D gene: -
V gene: TRBV4-3
CDR3 protein: CASSQQAATTDTQYF

D gene: TRBD1
V gene: TRBV7-2
CDR3 protein: CASRHRDRGYYEQYF

D gene: TRBD1
V gene: TRBV9
CDR3 protein: CASSGTGGRYEQYF

D gene: TRBD1
V gene: TRBV6-6
CDR3 protein: CASSYKGQGPYEQYF

D gene: -
V gene: TRBV5-3
CDR3 protein: CARSSTFRDGRVHTQYF

D gene: -
V gene: TRBV7-9
CDR3 protein: CASSLTMKETQYF